A selection of T cell receptor beta chains follows, all from one sample in a study of read filtering for tumor transcriptome and immune sequencing. One entry per CDR3 protein, called by TCRdb with MiXCR from the reads. The sample yields over 45,000 distinct CDR3 sequences, 20% to 25% seen once. The source material was a population of CD138-negative cells sorted from bone marrow. Receptors originate from a donor aged 40 or over with multiple myeloma. Both conserved end residues are part of each CDR3. D genes are given only for firm matches. Clone size appears in some rows only: once, few, many, or a class for an expanded clone.

>TRBV24-1|NA|TRBJ2-1|NA
TGTGCCACCAGTGATTTTCGGGGAAGGGGCTACAATGAGCAGTCCTTC
CATSDFRGRGYNEQSF
>TRBV11-2|NA|TRBJ2-7|many
TGTGCCAGCAGCTTAGTCTACGAGCAGTACTTC
CASSLVYEQYF
>TRBV11-2|NA|TRBJ1-1|many
TGTGCCAGCAGCCGAGGGACAAGCCGGACTGAAGCTTTCTTT
CASSRGTSRTEAFF
>TRBV7-9|TRBD2|TRBJ2-7|many
TGTGCCAGCAGCGCCGGGACTAGCGGAACTTCCTCCTACGAGCAGTACTTC
CASSAGTSGTSSYEQYF
>TRBV19|NA|TRBJ2-3|many
TGTGCCAGTAGTATCGGGGCTGGGCTAGCTGGAGATACGCAGTATTTT
CASSIGAGLAGDTQYF
>TRBV19|TRBD1|TRBJ1-5|few
TGTGCCAGTAGTGGGACAGGGGGCGATCAGCCCCAGCATTTT
CASSGTGGDQPQHF
>TRBV20-1|NA|TRBJ1-1|few
TGCAGTGCTGGTGACAGCATCATGAACACTGAAGCTTTCTTT
CSAGDSIMNTEAFF
>TRBV5-1|NA|TRBJ2-3|many
TGCGCCAGCAGCTTGACAGGTAGCACAGATACGCAGTATTTT
CASSLTGSTDTQYF
>TRBV15|NA|TRBJ2-2|many
TGTGCCACCAGAAACACCGGGGAGCTGTTTTTT
CATRNTGELFF
>TRBV3-1|NA|TRBJ1-5|many
TGTGCCAGCAGCCAAGATCCGGCAGAAGATCAGCCCCAGCATTTT
CASSQDPAEDQPQHF
>TRBV11-3|NA|TRBJ2-4|many
TGTGCCAGCAGCTTAGAAGCATCACGGGGTAACATTCAGTACTTC
CASSLEASRGNIQYF
>TRBV20-1|TRBD1|TRBJ1-4|few
TGCAGTGCGCCCCGCCGGGACAGGGTAGGCGGTTATGAAAAACTGTTTTTT
CSAPRRDRVGGYEKLFF
>TRBV6-2/TRBV6-3|TRBD2|TRBJ2-6|many
TGTGCCAGCAGGCCTTCACTAGCGGGGGAGACCCTCTCTGGGGCCAACGTCCTGACTTTC
CASRPSLAGETLSGANVLTF
>TRBV12-3/TRBV12-4|NA|TRBJ1-5|many
TGTGCCAGCATCGACGGAGTAGACAATCAGCCCCAGCATTTT
CASIDGVDNQPQHF
>TRBV7-3|NA|TRBJ2-5|many
TGTGCCAGCAGCTTATCCGGGGGAAGCCAAGAGACCCAGTACTTC
CASSLSGGSQETQYF
>TRBV5-1|NA|TRBJ1-5|many
TGCGCCAGCAGCCTAGGTGAAAGGGATCAGCCCCAGCATTTT
CASSLGERDQPQHF
>TRBV11-2|TRBD2|TRBJ2-1|NA
TGTGCCAGCAGCTACAGCGGGAGGGCCCTCTTCTTC
CASSYSGRALFF
>TRBV2|TRBD1|TRBJ2-3|few
TGTGCCAGCAGAGCCAAATGGACAGGAGGCGTTACCACAGATACGCAGTATTTT
CASRAKWTGGVTTDTQYF
>TRBV5-1|NA|TRBJ2-7|many
TGCGCCAGCAGCTCTCAGGGAACGGACGAGCAGTACTTC
CASSSQGTDEQYF
>TRBV7-2|TRBD1|TRBJ1-1|many
TGTGCCAGCAGCTCGGACAGGGGCACTGAAGCTTTCTTT
CASSSDRGTEAFF
>TRBV6-5|NA|TRBJ2-5|many
TGTGCCAGCAGTCGACAGCCCCAAGAGACCCAGTACTTC
CASSRQPQETQYF
>TRBV14|NA|TRBJ2-5|many
TGTGCCAGCAGCCGCTTAATAGACTTAGGCCAAGAGACCCAGTACTTC
CASSRLIDLGQETQYF
>TRBV2|NA|TRBJ2-3|NA
TGTGCCAGCAGTGAACGGGGAGTTGCCACAGATACGCAGTATTTT
CASSERGVATDTQYF
>TRBV20-1|TRBD2|TRBJ2-5|many
TGCAGTGCTAGAGATTTTAGGGGACTAGCGGGGGGAGAGACCCAGTACTTC
CSARDFRGLAGGETQYF
>TRBV5-1|TRBD2|TRBJ2-7|few
TGCGCCAGCAGCCCCGACCCCGGGACTAGCGGTGACTACGAGCAGTACTTC
CASSPDPGTSGDYEQYF